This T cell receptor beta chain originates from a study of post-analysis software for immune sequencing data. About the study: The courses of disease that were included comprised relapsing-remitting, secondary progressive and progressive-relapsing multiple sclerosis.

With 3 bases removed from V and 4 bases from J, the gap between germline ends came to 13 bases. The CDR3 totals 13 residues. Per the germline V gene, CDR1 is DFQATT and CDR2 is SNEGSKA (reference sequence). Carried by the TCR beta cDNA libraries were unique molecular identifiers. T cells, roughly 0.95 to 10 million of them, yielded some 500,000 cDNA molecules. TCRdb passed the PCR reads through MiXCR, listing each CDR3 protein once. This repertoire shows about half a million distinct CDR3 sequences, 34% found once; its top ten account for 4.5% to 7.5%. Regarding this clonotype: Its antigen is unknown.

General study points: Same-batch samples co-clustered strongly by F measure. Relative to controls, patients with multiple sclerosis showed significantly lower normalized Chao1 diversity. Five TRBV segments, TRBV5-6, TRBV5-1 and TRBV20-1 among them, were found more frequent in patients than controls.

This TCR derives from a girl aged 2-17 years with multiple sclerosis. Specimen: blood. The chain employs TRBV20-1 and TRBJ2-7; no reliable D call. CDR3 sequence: CSASPPEFYEQYF. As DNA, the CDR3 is TGCAGTGCTAGTCCGCCGGAATTTTACGAGCAGTACTTC.